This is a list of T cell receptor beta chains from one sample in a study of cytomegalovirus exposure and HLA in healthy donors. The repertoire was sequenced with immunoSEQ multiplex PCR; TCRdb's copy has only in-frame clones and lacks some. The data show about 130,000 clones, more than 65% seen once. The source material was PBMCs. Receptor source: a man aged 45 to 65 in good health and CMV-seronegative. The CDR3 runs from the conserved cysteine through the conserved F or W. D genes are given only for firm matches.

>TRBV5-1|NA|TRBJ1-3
CASSEVNSGNTIYF
TGCGCCAGCAGCGAGGTGAACTCTGGAAACACCATATATTTT
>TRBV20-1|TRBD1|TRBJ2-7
CSAMDRYEQYF
TGCAGTGCTATGGACAGGTACGAGCAGTACTTC
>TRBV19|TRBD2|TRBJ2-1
CASRTSGGAIYNEQFF
TGTGCCAGTAGAACTAGCGGGGGGGCCATTTACAATGAGCAGTTCTTC
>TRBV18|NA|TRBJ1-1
CASSPPDRVNTEAFF
TGTGCCAGCTCACCTCCGGACAGAGTTAACACTGAAGCTTTCTTT
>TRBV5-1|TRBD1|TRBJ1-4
CASSPGQGPNEKLFF
TGCGCCAGCAGCCCCGGACAGGGTCCAAATGAAAAACTGTTTTTT
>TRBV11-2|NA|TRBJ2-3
CASSLVVGPDTQYF
TGTGCCAGCAGCTTAGTGGTGGGCCCAGATACGCAGTATTTT
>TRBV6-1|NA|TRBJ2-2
CASTSGLVGTGELFF
TGTGCCAGCACCTCGGGTCTAGTGGGTACCGGGGAGCTGTTTTTT
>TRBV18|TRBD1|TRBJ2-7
CASSPSRQGPVEQYF
TGTGCCAGCTCACCCTCCAGACAGGGGCCCGTCGAGCAGTACTTC
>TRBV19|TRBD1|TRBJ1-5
CASSMGRGHQPQHF
TGTGCCAGTAGTATGGGCAGGGGGCATCAGCCCCAGCATTTT
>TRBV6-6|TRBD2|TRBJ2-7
CASSWDYRYEQYF
TGTGCCAGCAGCTGGGACTACCGATACGAGCAGTACTTC